This T cell receptor (beta chain) was identified in a study of post-analysis software for immune sequencing data. Study-level points and caveats: A handful of TRBV segments were more frequent in patients than controls; TRBV5-6, TRBV5-1 and TRBV20-1 belonged to this group.

The CDR3 runs 16 residues. Germline-derived CDR1 and CDR2 are MNHEY and SVGAGI. V lost 6 bases and J lost 0, with 12 bases in between. Unique molecular identifiers were present in the TCR beta cDNA libraries. TCRdb recomputed calls from the PCR reads with MiXCR, one row per CDR3 protein. The table has around 500,000 distinct CDR3 sequences, around a third seen once. In regard to this clonotype: Its antigen is as yet unknown.

V is TRBV6-5 and J is TRBJ1-6; possible D gene TRBD1, 5 bases. Specimen: blood. This sequence originates from a girl aged 2-17 years with multiple sclerosis. CDR3 sequence: CASSQGASSYNSPLHF. As DNA, the CDR3 is TGTGCCAGCAGCCAGGGCGCGAGCTCCTATAATTCACCCCTCCACTTT.